This TCR beta chain was captured by sequencing in a study of Graves' ophthalmopathy and Graves' hyperthyroidism. For this clonotype: Its target is unknown.

Study-wide results and caveats: Blood shared most expanded thyroid clonotypes above 0.001 frequency.

The study amplified TCR beta CDR3 regions using RNA transcripts. HTBI primers served in a first-round RT-PCR, which a second-round multiplex PCR followed. MiXCR, applied by TCRdb to the multiplex PCR reads, yields one record per CDR3 protein. The data show 150,000 to 200,000 distinct CDR3 sequences, with over 35% seen just once and 4.5% to 6% held by the top ten. The germline gives CDR1 DFQATT, CDR2 SNEGSKA (reference sequence). The CDR3 is made up of 15 amino acids. V was pared by 3 bases and J by 4 bases, with 16 bases between. The chain recombines TRBV20-1 with TRBJ1-5; D is possibly TRBD1 (6 bases). Sequencing was carried out using peripheral blood. The receptor's source is a woman aged 40 to 50 with Graves' ophthalmopathy. The CDR3 nucleotides read TGCAGTGCTAGGTCTGTGACAGGCGATAATCAGCCCCAGCATTTT. Translated, it gives CSARSVTGDNQPQHF.